Following are 17 T cell receptor beta chains from one sample sequenced in a study of blood T cell repertoires in COVID-19. Assay used: immunoSEQ multiplex PCR; TCRdb lists only in-frame clones, some missing. Of about 100,000 clones in the sample, approximately 80% were seen once. Sample: peripheral blood. The receptor set was obtained from a man in his 70s with active or convalescent COVID-19.

CDR3 residues: CASRGRVDTGELFF. The CDR3 DNA follows: TGCGCCAGCAGGGGCAGGGTTGACACCGGGGAGCTGTTTTTT. The chain couples TRBV5-1 to TRBJ2-2, with TRBD1 as a possible D gene (5 bases). The CDR3 loop spans 14 amino acids. Trimming left V 5 bases short and J 3 bases short, with 11 bases between. CDR1 and CDR2 (germline): SGHRS, YFSETQ.

This clone has just one count. The chain recombines TRBV28 with TRBJ1-6; 10 positions match TRBD1. With 6 bases clipped from V and 9 bases from J, the junction kept 8 bases outside the gene matches. Per germline, CDR1 MDHEN and CDR2 SYDVKM. The CDR3 has 15 amino acids. Written as DNA, the CDR3 is TGTGCCAGCAGCTCCAGGACAGGGGGTGGTTCACCCCTCCACTTT. Its translation is CASSSRTGGGSPLHF.

This clone was picked up one time. The chain uses TRBV9 and TRBJ1-1; a possible D gene is TRBD1 (6 bases). The CDR3 runs to 12 residues. Germline lookup yields CDR1 SGDLS and CDR2 YYNGEE. V gave up 2 bases and J gave up 8 bases, with 10 bases separating them. CDR3 in DNA: TGTGCCAGCAGCGTGAGTGGGGGCGAAGCTTTCTTT. Translated: CASSVSGGEAFF.

This sequence joins TRBV5-4 and TRBJ1-1; 9 bases agree with TRBD1. The CDR3 has 13 residues. Germline CDR1 and CDR2: SGHNT and YYREEE (reference sequence). Germline trimming cut 5 bases from V and 4 bases from J; bases unmatched to any gene: 3. In DNA form, the CDR3 reads TGTGCCAGCAGGCAGACAGGGGGCACTGAAGCTTTCTTT. Translation: CASRQTGGTEAFF.

V gene TRBV3-1 (or the pseudogene TRBV3-2) combines with J gene TRBJ1-5, with D perhaps TRBD1 (6 bases). Deletions cut 5 bases from V and 4 bases from J, with 9 bases between. From germline, CDR1 is LGHDT and CDR2 YNNKEL (reference sequence). CDR3 length: 13 residues. CDR3 protein: CASSSTGNQPQHF. The DNA for the CDR3 is TGTGCCAGCAGCTCCACAGGGAATCAGCCCCAGCATTTT.

The chain combines TRBV7-2 with TRBJ2-7; 7 bases agree with TRBD1. J gave up 3 bases and V 5 bases, and 4 bases lay outside the gene matches. CDR1 is SGHTA, CDR2 FQGNSA, per germline. This CDR3 has 13 residues. The CDR3 region is CASSPDRIYEQYF. The CDR3 coding sequence is TGTGCCAGCAGCCCGGACAGGATCTACGAGCAGTACTTC.

The rearrangement joins TRBV6-5 to TRBJ2-2, with D uncertain. Trimming took off 0 bases at V and 3 bases at J, with 8 bases between the two ends. The CDR3 spans 15 residues. Germline V gene lookup returns CDR1 MNHEY and CDR2 SVGAGI. This CDR3 reads CASSYSRLYTGELFF. CDR3 nucleotides: TGTGCCAGCAGTTACTCTAGACTCTACACCGGGGAGCTGTTTTTT.

The V call is TRBV29-1, the J call TRBJ1-5; 7 bases fit TRBD1. Losses at the gene ends were 7 bases for V and 1 base for J; bases not matched to a gene: 7. CDR3 length: 14 residues. Germline CDR1 reads SQVTM; CDR2 reads ANQGSEA. The CDR3 spells CSAAEQGSNQPQHF. The CDR3 DNA reads as TGCAGCGCCGCTGAACAGGGGAGCAATCAGCCCCAGCATTTT.

The V and J genes are TRBV5-5 and TRBJ2-7; 11 nucleotides line up with TRBD2. Germline V lookup: CDR1 SGHKS, CDR2 YYEKEE (reference sequence). The V and J ends lost 1 base and 0 bases, in that order; junction bases with no gene match: 0. The CDR3 runs 15 residues. CDR3 bases: TGTGCCAGCAGCTTGACTAGCGGGGGCTCCTACGAGCAGTACTTC. This gives the protein CASSLTSGGSYEQYF.

This sequence joins TRBV7-2 and TRBJ2-7; 12 bases are a match to TRBD1. This CDR3 region has 15 residues. The V gene end was trimmed by 1 base and the J gene end by 7 bases; junction bases not matched to a gene: 5. Germline loops: CDR1 SGHTA, CDR2 FQGNSA. This CDR3 reads CASSLVGTGGLEQYF. The CDR3 DNA sequence: TGTGCCAGCAGCTTAGTCGGGACAGGGGGCTTGGAGCAGTACTTC.

This chain uses TRBV5-1 with TRBJ2-1; 10 bases match TRBD2. Germline V CDR1 and CDR2: SGHRS, YFSETQ. The V gene end was trimmed by 3 bases and the J gene end by 3 bases; junction bases not matched to a gene: 6. The CDR3 is made up of 16 amino acids. CDR3 nucleotides: TGCGCCAGCAGCTCCACCCCTAGCGGGGGCTACAATGAGCAGTTCTTC. It specifies CASSSTPSGGYNEQFF.

This chain uses TRBV7-6 with TRBJ2-2; D may be TRBD1 (6 bases). Trimming removed 2 bases from V and 6 bases from J, with 16 bases in between. CDR1 SGHVS and CDR2 FNYEAQ come from the germline V gene. The CDR3 sequence is 16 residues long. CDR3 sequence: CASSLPQDSFAGELFF. The CDR3 DNA reads as TGTGCCAGCAGCTTACCCCAGGACAGTTTTGCCGGGGAGCTGTTTTTT. The full variable domain, rest sourced from reference TRBV7-6 and TRBJ2-2, is GAGVSQSPRYKVTKRGQDVALRCDPISGHVSLYWYRQALGQGPEFLTYFNYEAQQDKSGLPNDRFSAERPEGSISTLTIQRTEQRDSAMYRCASSLPQDSFAGELFFGEGSRLTVL.

The rearrangement uses TRBV27 and TRBJ2-7, with a tentative D call TRBD1 (6 bases). Germline CDR1 MNHEY, CDR2 SMNVEV (reference sequence). The CDR3 runs to 14 residues. V lost 2 bases to trimming and J lost 6 bases, with 14 bases between them. The CDR3 loop reads CASSLSNRVGEQYF. CDR3 sequence (DNA): TGTGCCAGCAGTTTAAGTAACAGGGTTGGCGAGCAGTACTTC.

The V gene is TRBV7-2, the J gene TRBJ2-7, with D hard to call. This CDR3 spans 14 amino acids. Germline V CDR1 and CDR2: SGHTA, FQGNSA. With 6 bases removed from V and 2 bases from J, the gap between germline ends came to 14 bases. The CDR3 nucleotides are TGTGCCAGCAGAAAAGAGAGATATCCCTACGAGCAGTACTTC. Translated: CASRKERYPYEQYF.

The CDR3 nucleotides are TGTGCCAGCAGTCTAAACCCAGGACAGGGCTATGAGCAGTTCTTC. Translation gives CASSLNPGQGYEQFF. V and J are TRBV28 and TRBJ2-1; 8 bases agree with TRBD1. With V trimmed by 5 bases and J by 8 bases, 11 bases remained unmatched. CDR3 length equals 15 residues. CDR1 is MDHEN, CDR2 SYDVKM, per germline.

Regarding this clone: Other nucleotide sequences in the sample specify the same CDR3. The chain joins TRBV24-1 to TRBJ2-1; 10 positions match TRBD1. With V trimmed by 0 bases and J by 7 bases, 2 bases remained unmatched. Germline lookup yields CDR1 KGHDR and CDR2 SFDVKD. CDR3 length equals 15 residues. For the CDR3, the DNA is TGTGCCACCAGTGATTTGTGGACAGGGGGGAATGAGCAGTTCTTC. Amino acids: CATSDLWTGGNEQFF.

The chain carries TRBV7-5 and TRBJ2-7; TRBD1 is taken as the D call from the table, unchecked against the DNA. TRBV7-5 is listed as a pseudogene. The CDR3 totals 13 residues. CDR3 in amino acids: CVRSLTGTVQQYF. Here the CDR3 DNA reads TGTGTCAGAAGCTTGACAGGGACCGTACAGCAGTACTTC.